This TCR beta chain was captured by sequencing in a study of post-analysis software for immune sequencing data. Turning to the study itself: Recorded subtypes: relapsing-remitting, secondary progressive, progressive-relapsing; some patients unannotated. General study results and limits: In patients, about five TRBV segments were more frequent than in controls, with TRBV5-6, TRBV5-1 and TRBV20-1 among them. Those with multiple sclerosis, the patient group, showed significantly lower normalized Chao1 diversity than controls.

Incorporated into the TCR beta cDNA libraries were unique molecular identifiers, which served to reduce PCR and sequencing biases. One entry per CDR3 protein, called by TCRdb with MiXCR from the PCR reads. Here the sample spans hundreds of thousands of distinct CDR3 sequences, 55% to 60% being singletons. In regard to this clonotype: The antigen remains undetermined.

V was pared by 6 bases and J by 12 bases, with 15 bases between. The germline V gene has CDR1 DFQATT and CDR2 SNEGSKA (reference sequence). There are 11 residues in the CDR3. The sequenced sample consisted of blood. The clonotype comes from a girl aged 2-15 years with multiple sclerosis. The chain uses TRBV20-1 and TRBJ2-1, with unresolved D. In DNA form, the CDR3 reads TGCAGTGCCATAAGTTCGGAGAGGCAGTTCTTC. Its translation is CSAISSERQFF.